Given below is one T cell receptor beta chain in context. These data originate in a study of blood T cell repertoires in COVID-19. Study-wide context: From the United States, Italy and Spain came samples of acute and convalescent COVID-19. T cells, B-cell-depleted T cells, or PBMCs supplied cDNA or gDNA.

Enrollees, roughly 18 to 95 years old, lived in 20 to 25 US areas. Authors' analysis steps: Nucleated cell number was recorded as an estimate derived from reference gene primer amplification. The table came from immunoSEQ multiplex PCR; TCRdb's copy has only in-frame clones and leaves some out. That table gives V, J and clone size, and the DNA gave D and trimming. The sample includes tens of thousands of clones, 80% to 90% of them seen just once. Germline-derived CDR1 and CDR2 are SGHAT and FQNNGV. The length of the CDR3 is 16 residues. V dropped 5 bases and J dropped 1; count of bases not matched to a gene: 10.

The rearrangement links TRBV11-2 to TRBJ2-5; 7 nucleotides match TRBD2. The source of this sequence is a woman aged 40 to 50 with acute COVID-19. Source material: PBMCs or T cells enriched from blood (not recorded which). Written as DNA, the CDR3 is TGTGCCAGCAGCCCTCCTAGCGGACCCTCCCAAGAGACCCAGTACTTC. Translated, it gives CASSPPSGPSQETQYF.